The clone carrying this T cell receptor (beta chain) appeared many times. Antigen: not known. The read ends 3 residues early relative to the CDR3; the germline J gene fills the gap. This record belongs to a study of T cell clonality in common variable immunodeficiency. Study observations and caveats: Common variable immunodeficiency TCR beta sequences reportedly had fewer deletions and N-nucleotide insertions.

Assay used: immunoSEQ multiplex PCR; TCRdb lists only in-frame clones, some missing. The table lists roughly 34,000 clones, with no singletons. The V end was cut by 2 bases, the J end by 7 bases, with 11 bases between. Germline CDR1 reads MDHEN; CDR2 reads SYDVKM. CDR3 size: 13 residues. Aged roughly 8 to 65 years, CVID subjects averaged about 40 years old. Sequenced input: peripheral blood mononuclear cells. The chain carries TRBV28 and TRBJ1-1; possibly TRBD1 for D (5 bases). The clonotype originates from a human donor with common variable immunodeficiency. The sequenced part of the CDR3 DNA is TGTGCCAGCAGTTTAGGTTTGGGGCTTGAA. Its translation: CASSLGLGLE. The entire CDR3 sequence reads CASSLGLGLEAFF.